This entry features one T cell receptor (beta chain) sequence. This sample is part of a study of shared clonotypes between healthy human individuals. V gave up 4 bases and J gave up 2 bases; unmatched junction bases: 2. There are 14 residues in the CDR3. The germline V gene has CDR1 MNHNS and CDR2 SASEGT. Measured with immunoSEQ multiplex PCR; TCRdb has only the in-frame clones, and not every one. The table has under 200,000 clones, over 85% seen once. This receptor was taken from a woman in her twenties or thirties in good health. The chain combines TRBV6-1 with TRBJ2-7; 10 bases line up with TRBD1. The sequencing sample was made of naive CD4+ T cells sorted from blood. Subset reported: CD45RA+ positively selected. CDR3: CASSVGQGPYEQYF. For the CDR3, the DNA is TGTGCCAGCAGTGTGGGACAGGGGCCCTACGAGCAGTACTTC.